The present T cell receptor (beta chain) was sequenced within a study of blood T cell dynamics during melanoma immunotherapy. Background on the study: First-line therapy was either pembrolizumab or nivolumab with ipilimumab for metastatic melanoma. Overall study findings and caveats: Whether repertoire-driving clones were melanoma-specific could not be determined. PBMC repertoires of eventual disease-control patients split at W3 into clonality or diversity gains.

Worth noting for this clone: Antigen: not known.

The germline gives CDR1 SGHAT, CDR2 FQNNGV. Deletions cut 4 bases from V and 4 bases from J, with 17 bases between. CDR3 size: 15 residues. Described time point: pre-treatment baseline. Prior systemic cancer therapy, immunosuppressant use and other active malignancies excluded patients. Using immunoSEQ multiplex PCR, the repertoire was profiled, and TCRdb retains in-frame clones only, with some absent. The table shows tens of thousands of clones, with around 92% occurring only once. The rearrangement uses TRBV11-2 and TRBJ2-7, with D possibly being TRBD1 (6 bases). The receptor comes from a human donor with melanoma. Here the sequenced sample was blood, taken from a patient treated with checkpoint blockade. In DNA, the CDR3 is TGTGCCAGCAGCTCACAAGAAGGGGGTCCTTACGAGCAGTACTTC. Encoded protein: CASSSQEGGPYEQYF. Drawing the rest from reference TRBV11-2 and TRBJ2-7, the complete variable domain is EAGVAQSPRYKIIEKRQSVAFWCNPISGHATLYWYQQILGQGPKLLIQFQNNGVVDDSQLPKDRFSAERLKGVDSTLKIQPAKLEDSAVYLCASSSQEGGPYEQYFGPGTRLTVT.